The 32 T cell receptor beta chains presented below share a single source sample, sequenced in a study of OX40 agonist ivuxolimab in advanced cancers. TCRdb keeps only in-frame clones here, not all; method: immunoSEQ multiplex PCR. Of some 49,000 clones in the sample, roughly 82% were seen once. Specimen: CD4+ or CD8+ T cells sorted from blood, collected in a trial of the OX40 agonist ivuxolimab. The receptors were sampled from an adult with an advanced solid tumor such as melanoma, head and neck, liver or kidney cancer.

Written as DNA, the CDR3 is TGTGCCATCAGTCTGACAGGGGAGTACACAGATACGCAGTATTTT. Translated: CAISLTGEYTDTQYF. This chain connects TRBV10-3 to TRBJ2-3; the match to TRBD1 covers 8 bases. From germline, CDR1 is ENHRY and CDR2 SYGVKD. The CDR3 has 15 residues. After removal of 5 bases from V and 2 bases from J, the junction contained 6 bases not matched to a gene.

The rearrangement uses TRBV7-8 and TRBJ2-3; TRBD2 matches at 7 bases. CDR1 is SGHVS, CDR2 FQNEAQ, per germline. V gave up 5 bases and J gave up 5 bases; unmatched junction bases: 1. The CDR3 totals 12 residues. The CDR3 DNA reads TGTGCCAGCAGCGGCGGGGGAGATACGCAGTATTTT. Its protein is CASSGGGDTQYF.

Notes on this clone: Other DNA sequences of this sample code for an identical CDR3. The rearrangement uses TRBV7-3 and TRBJ1-1, with 7 bases matching TRBD1. Germline loops: CDR1 SGHTA, CDR2 FQGTGA. CDR3 length: 13 amino acids. The J segment lost 3 bases and the V segment lost 3 bases, leaving 1 base of the junction unmatched. The CDR3 DNA reads as TGTGCCAGCAGCTTGCAGGGGGACACTGAAGCTTTCTTT. Amino acids: CASSLQGDTEAFF.

In its sample, this clone was seen once. The rearrangement joins TRBV28 to TRBJ1-2; D is perhaps TRBD1 (6 bases). V was pared by 3 bases and J by 5 bases, with 7 bases between. Germline CDR1 and CDR2: MDHEN and SYDVKM. This CDR3 contains 12 residues. CDR3 residues: CASSLQGYGYTF. DNA for the CDR3: TGTGCCAGCAGTTTGCAGGGGTATGGCTACACCTTC.

The CDR3 DNA reads as TGTGCCAGCAGCTTGGGGAACAGGGTTGGTCACACAGATACGCAGTATTTT. This encodes CASSLGNRVGHTDTQYF. The rearrangement joins TRBV11-2 to TRBJ2-3, with D possibly TRBD1 on 6 matching bases. There are 17 residues in the CDR3. From germline, CDR1 is SGHAT and CDR2 FQNNGV. V was trimmed by 3 bases and J by 2 bases, leaving 18 bases between them.

The chain combines TRBV11-3 with TRBJ1-1; possibly TRBD1 for D (6 bases). V lost 1 base to trimming and J lost 0 bases, with 15 bases between them. The CDR3 length is 17 residues. Per germline, CDR1 SGHNT and CDR2 YENEEA. CDR3 loop: CASSLGDTTAMNTEAFF. CDR3 nucleotides: TGTGCCAGCAGCTTAGGGGACACCACCGCTATGAACACTGAAGCTTTCTTT.

The chain has TRBV30 and TRBJ2-7; TRBD1 is a possible D gene (6 bases). The CDR3 length is 14 residues. Trimming pared 7 bases from V and 3 bases from J, leaving 19 bases between. CDR1 and CDR2 from the germline V gene are GTSNPN and SVGIG (reference sequence). CDR3 loop: CAYDRTLTGYEQYF. The CDR3 bases are TGTGCCTACGACAGAACATTGACAGGCTACGAGCAGTACTTC.

V is TRBV28 and J is TRBJ1-2; D is possibly TRBD1 (6 bases). V lost 6 bases, J lost 5 bases, and 34 bases lay in between. The germline V gene encodes CDR1 MDHEN and CDR2 SYDVKM. The CDR3 is 20 residues long. The DNA for the CDR3 is TGTGCCAGCAGACCGCCAATTGTGGTCTCCCGGGACAAACGGGAGTATGGCTACACCTTC. Encoded protein: CASRPPIVVSRDKREYGYTF.

This clone occurred once. This chain connects TRBV7-9 to TRBJ2-7; 8 bases map to TRBD2. The CDR3 loop spans 17 amino acids. Germline loops: CDR1 SEHNR, CDR2 FQNEAQ (reference sequence). The V gene end was trimmed by 1 base and the J gene end by 0 bases; junction bases not matched to a gene: 8. The CDR3 DNA follows: TGTGCCAGCAGCTTAGGAGGCCTGGCGGGGGGCTCCTACGAGCAGTACTTC. This translates into CASSLGGLAGGSYEQYF. Together with reference TRBV7-9 and TRBJ2-7, the CDR3 gives the full variable domain: DTGVSQNPRHKITKRGQNVTFRCDPISEHNRLYWYRQTLGQGPEFLTYFQNEAQLEKSRLLSDRFSAERPKGSFSTLEIQRTEQGDSAMYLCASSLGGLAGGSYEQYFGPGTRLTVT.

A single count supports this clone. This chain joins TRBV19 and TRBJ2-6; TRBD2 matches 7 bases. Germline V gives CDR1 LNHDA, CDR2 SQIVND (reference sequence). J gave up 2 bases and V 7 bases, and 8 bases lay outside the gene matches. The CDR3 contains 16 residues. This chain's CDR3 is CASTISGVAGANVLTF. CDR3 in DNA: TGTGCCAGTACCATAAGCGGGGTAGCTGGGGCCAACGTCCTGACTTTC. Full variable domain (missing parts from reference TRBV19 and TRBJ2-6): DGGITQSPKYLFRKEGQNVTLSCEQNLNHDAMYWYRQDPGQGLRLIYYSQIVNDFQKGDIAEGYSVSREKKESFPLTVTSAQKNPTAFYLCASTISGVAGANVLTFGAGSRLTVL.

Only one count was recorded for this clone. The chain recombines TRBV2 with TRBJ2-7; 13 nucleotides agree with TRBD2. Looked up from germline, CDR1 is SNHLY and CDR2 is FYNNEI. The CDR3 has 15 amino acids. The junction had 5 bases not matched to a gene; V was cut back by 3 bases and J by 6 bases. The CDR3 here is CASSDGLAGDLEQYF. The DNA for the CDR3 is TGTGCCAGCAGTGATGGACTAGCGGGGGATCTCGAGCAGTACTTC.

The chain is built from TRBV19 and TRBJ2-5, with D tentatively TRBD1 or TRBD2 (6 bases each). The DNA end is a closer match to TRBJ2-7, so the J assignment may be wrong. The CDR3 length is 14 residues. Germline V gene sequence: CDR1 LNHDA, CDR2 SQIVND (reference sequence). The CDR3 protein is CASRTNREAYEQYF. DNA of the CDR3: TGTGCCAGTAGGACGAACAGGGAGGCCTACGAGCAGTACTTC.

V gene TRBV9 combines with J gene TRBJ2-5, with TRBD2 matching 14 bases. V was clipped by 0 bases and J by 2 bases; unmatched bases: 0. The CDR3 runs 16 residues. Germline values: CDR1 SGDLS, CDR2 YYNGEE. The CDR3 reads CASSVGTSGGQETQYF. The CDR3 nucleotides read TGTGCCAGCAGCGTAGGGACTAGCGGGGGGCAAGAGACCCAGTACTTC.

The chain links TRBV7-3 to TRBJ2-1, with 9 bases fitting TRBD1. V was clipped by 4 bases and J by 7 bases; unmatched bases: 8. Germline loops: CDR1 SGHTA, CDR2 FQGTGA. The CDR3 runs 15 residues. The CDR3 DNA follows: TGTGCCAGCAGCTCGACGGGACAGGGCACTAATGAGCAGTTCTTC. Its protein is CASSSTGQGTNEQFF.

The chain recombines TRBV7-9 with TRBJ2-5; D remains ambiguous. V dropped 3 bases and J dropped 4 bases, with 12 bases sitting between them. This CDR3 spans 14 amino acids. Germline CDR1 reads SEHNR; CDR2 reads FQNEAQ (reference sequence). CDR3 sequence: CASSFEELRETQYF. In DNA, the CDR3 is TGTGCCAGCAGCTTCGAGGAGCTAAGAGAGACCCAGTACTTC.

The chain uses TRBV9 and TRBJ2-5; 10 positions match TRBD2. The CDR3 loop spans 17 amino acids. V lost 1 base to trimming and J lost 4 bases; unmatched junction nucleotides: 10. Germline lookup yields CDR1 SGDLS and CDR2 YYNGEE. CDR3 residues: CASSVIAAGGVPETQYF. CDR3 coding DNA: TGTGCCAGCAGCGTAATCGCAGCGGGGGGGGTGCCAGAGACCCAGTACTTC.

This chain joins TRBV11-3 and TRBJ2-1, with D perhaps being TRBD1 or TRBD2 (5 bases each). In germline, CDR1 is SGHNT, CDR2 YENEEA. V lost 4 bases, J lost 8 bases, and 24 bases lay in between. This CDR3 comprises 17 residues. In nucleotides, the CDR3 is TGTGCCAGCAGCTCACAGGAGGTTATCTCCCTTTTAGATGAGCAGTTCTTC. Translated: CASSSQEVISLLDEQFF.

The V call is TRBV5-1, the J call TRBJ1-1; no firm D call. This CDR3 has 15 amino acids. The V gene lost 5 bases and the J gene lost 1 base, with 15 bases spanning the gap. The V gene's germline CDR1 is SGHRS and CDR2 YFSETQ. The CDR3 is CASSSSIRQNTEAFF. DNA for the CDR3: TGCGCCAGCAGTTCCTCCATCCGACAGAACACTGAAGCTTTCTTT.

The chain joins TRBV2 to TRBJ2-3; 8 bases agree with TRBD2. The CDR3 runs to 16 residues. CDR1 is SNHLY, CDR2 FYNNEI, per germline. J lost 2 bases, V lost 1 base, and 5 bases had no gene match. CDR3 amino acids: CASSEGASGPTDTQYF. CDR3 DNA: TGTGCCAGCAGTGAAGGGGCTAGCGGGCCCACAGATACGCAGTATTTT.

DNA of the CDR3: TGTGCCAGCAGTGTTGACTGGGCACATGGCTACACCTTC. Translating gives CASSVDWAHGYTF. The chain employs TRBV2 and TRBJ1-2; D not certain. The V gene's germline CDR1 is SNHLY and CDR2 FYNNEI. The V end was cut by 4 bases, the J end by 6 bases, with 12 bases between. CDR3 size: 13 residues. Full variable domain (outside the CDR3, taken from reference TRBV2 and TRBJ1-2): EPEVTQTPSHQVTQMGQEVILRCVPISNHLYFYWYRQILGQKVEFLVSFYNNEISEKSEIFDDQFSVERPDGSNFTLKIRSTKLEDSAMYFCASSVDWAHGYTFGSGTRLTVV.

The V gene is TRBV4-2, the J gene TRBJ2-7; the D gene is possibly TRBD2 (5 bases). The CDR3 totals 14 residues. CDR1 is LGHNA and CDR2 is YNFKEQ in the germline V gene. Trimming stripped 3 bases from V and 0 bases from J, with 9 bases between. CDR3 DNA: TGTGCCAGCAGCCACGGACTGAGCTCCTACGAGCAGTACTTC. This gives the protein CASSHGLSSYEQYF.

This clone was counted between two and nine times. The V and J genes are TRBV7-2 and TRBJ2-7; D possibly corresponds to TRBD2 (6 bases). The CDR3 is 14 residues long. V was shortened by 4 bases and J by 3 bases, with 13 bases between the two germline ends. Germline CDR1 and CDR2: SGHTA and FQGNSA. The CDR3 spells CASSSLGGNYEQYF. CDR3 sequence (DNA): TGTGCCAGCAGCTCCCTGGGAGGCAACTACGAGCAGTACTTC.

V gene TRBV7-2 combines with J gene TRBJ2-3; 9 bases agree with TRBD2. This CDR3 is 17 amino acids long. V lost 5 bases and J lost 4; bases outside the gene matches: 13. In germline, CDR1 is SGHTA, CDR2 FQGNSA. In DNA form, the CDR3 reads TGTGCCAGCAGCCAAGGGGCGGGGGGGCAGTTGTCAGATACGCAGTATTTT. Its translation: CASSQGAGGQLSDTQYF.

V is TRBV28 and J is TRBJ1-2, with D unclear. V dropped 6 bases and J dropped 4 bases, with 18 bases sitting between them. Germline CDR1 reads MDHEN; CDR2 reads SYDVKM. CDR3 length equals 15 residues. The chain's CDR3 is CASRSPVGFTYGYTF. The CDR3 DNA reads TGTGCCAGCAGATCCCCTGTGGGGTTTACCTATGGCTACACCTTC.

The genes are TRBV2 and TRBJ2-2; TRBD2 matches 8 bases. V shed 10 bases, J shed 4 bases, and the junction held 5 bases outside the gene matches. This CDR3 is 13 amino acids long. Germline V gene sequence: CDR1 SNHLY, CDR2 FYNNEI. CDR3 DNA: TGTGCCACCGAGCGGGGGCGCACCGGGGAGCTGTTTTTT. This encodes CATERGRTGELFF.

The genes are TRBV10-1 and TRBJ1-3; D perhaps matches TRBD1 (6 bases). Trimming took off 3 bases at V and 2 bases at J, with 14 bases between the two ends. This CDR3 spans 16 amino acids. CDR1 and CDR2 (germline): WNHNN, SYGVQD (reference sequence). The CDR3: CASSEGRGLTGNTIYF. Written as DNA, the CDR3 is TGCGCCAGCAGTGAAGGGAGGGGGTTAACTGGAAACACCATATATTTT.

The gene calls are TRBV14 and TRBJ1-2; D is ambiguous. CDR3 size: 13 residues. Germline loops: CDR1 SGHDN, CDR2 FVKESK. The V and J ends lost 6 bases and 2 bases respectively, with 10 bases between them. The CDR3 coding sequence is TGTGCCAGCAGTGAGGTGGGGAACTATGGCTACACCTTC. Encoded protein: CASSEVGNYGYTF. The variable domain in full, completed from reference TRBV14 and TRBJ1-2, reads EAGVTQFPSHSVIEKGQTVTLRCDPISGHDNLYWYRRVMGKEIKFLLHFVKESKQDESGMPNNRFLAERTGGTYSTLKVQPAELEDSGVYFCASSEVGNYGYTFGSGTRLTVV.

This chain joins TRBV19 and TRBJ2-7, with D tentatively TRBD1 or TRBD2 (6 bases each). Germline V CDR1 and CDR2: LNHDA, SQIVND (reference sequence). The CDR3 covers 16 residues. V lost 1 base, J lost 6 bases, and 19 bases lay in between. Here the CDR3 DNA reads TGTGCCAGTAGTATAGGTTTCAAGGGGGGCTCCGCCGAGCAGTACTTC. It specifies CASSIGFKGGSAEQYF.

In its sample, this clone was seen a few times. The chain employs TRBV19 and TRBJ1-2; 11 nucleotides line up with TRBD1. Germline V lookup: CDR1 LNHDA, CDR2 SQIVND (reference sequence). Losses at the gene ends were 7 bases for V and 4 bases for J; bases not matched to a gene: 8. This CDR3 region has 15 residues. CDR3 sequence: CASTFGGQGGYGYTF. The CDR3 DNA reads as TGTGCCAGTACCTTCGGGGGACAGGGGGGCTATGGCTACACCTTC.

The chain joins TRBV19 to TRBJ2-5; weak D call: TRBD2 (6 bases). CDR1 and CDR2 from the germline V gene are LNHDA and SQIVND (reference sequence). This CDR3 is 19 amino acids long. Between the trimmed V and J ends, which lost 0 bases and 4 bases, there was a span of 24 bases. In nucleotides, the CDR3 is TGTGCCAGTAGTATAGATCAGCGGGCGGCAACCGAGGCGCCAGAGACCCAGTACTTC. Protein product: CASSIDQRAATEAPETQYF.

The rearrangement uses TRBV6-6 and TRBJ2-7; 7 nucleotides match TRBD1. The J segment lost 0 bases and the V segment lost 6 bases, leaving 8 bases of the junction unmatched. CDR3 length: 15 residues. CDR1 MNHNY and CDR2 SVGAGI come from the germline V gene (reference sequence). The CDR3 is CASSSTGPNSYEQYF. CDR3 DNA: TGTGCCAGCAGCTCGACAGGGCCGAACTCCTACGAGCAGTACTTC.

The chain uses TRBV27 and TRBJ1-1; D is unclear. Germline CDR1 reads MNHEY; CDR2 reads SMNVEV (reference sequence). The CDR3 covers 14 residues. The V and J ends lost 3 bases and 2 bases respectively, with 10 bases between them. For the CDR3, the DNA is TGTGCCAGCAGTTTCTCTTTCCTCAACACTGAAGCTTTCTTT. It encodes CASSFSFLNTEAFF.